This TCR beta chain emerged from a study of yellow fever vaccine responses in identical twins. TCRdb analysed the RT-PCR reads with MiXCR anew, one entry per CDR3 protein. The data show approximately 32,000 distinct CDR3 sequences, about 63% seen once. The source is a young woman who received the yellow fever vaccine. The material was T cells from blood (PBMCs), unsorted or a sorted subset (not recorded which), obtained before or after yellow fever vaccination (not recorded which).

CDR3 region: CASSQTYYEQFF. The DNA for the CDR3 is TGTGCCAGCTCACAGACATATTATGAGCAGTTCTTC. The chain combines TRBV18 with TRBJ2-1; no reliable D call. V lost 4 bases and J lost 8, with 9 bases in between. The CDR3 length is 12 residues. Germline-derived CDR1 and CDR2 are KGHSH and LQKENI.